These 13 T cell receptor beta chains came from one sample sequenced in a study of blood T cell repertoires in COVID-19. Libraries were prepared by immunoSEQ multiplex PCR; TCRdb keeps only in-frame clonotypes and omits some of them. The profile covers roughly 130,000 clones, with 80% appearing a single time and less than 2% taken by the ten largest. Sequencing was done on a sample of peripheral blood. Source of these receptors: a man aged 70-80 years with acute or convalescent COVID-19.

This chain uses TRBV21-1 with TRBJ1-5; the D call TRBD1 from the table was never checked on the DNA. TRBV21-1 has pseudogene status. The CDR3 sequence is 14 residues long. In DNA form, the CDR3 reads TGTGCCAGCCCCAGGGGGCGAGGCAATCAGCCCCAGCATTTT. Residues: CASPRGRGNQPQHF.

The V and J genes are TRBV9 and TRBJ2-7; TRBD1 agrees at 8 bases. Germline V gene data show CDR1 as SGDLS and CDR2 as YYNGEE. The junction had 8 bases not matched to a gene; V was cut back by 2 bases and J by 4 bases. The CDR3 runs 15 residues. Here the CDR3 reads CASSVGQGEAYEQYF. In DNA form, the CDR3 reads TGTGCCAGCAGCGTCGGACAGGGTGAAGCGTACGAGCAGTACTTC.

The gene calls are TRBV5-1 and TRBJ1-3; D is perhaps TRBD1 (5 bases). The CDR3 is 15 residues long. CDR1 and CDR2 (germline): SGHRS, YFSETQ. The V and J ends lost 0 bases and 1 base respectively, with 8 bases between them. The CDR3, as DNA: TGCGCCAGCAGCTTGGTTCAGGGATCTGGAAACACCATATATTTT. Protein: CASSLVQGSGNTIYF.

The CDR3 DNA reads TGTGCCAGTAGTATCCGGACAGAGAGGACGGAGCAGTACTTC. As protein: CASSIRTERTEQYF. The chain joins TRBV19 to TRBJ2-7, with a weak D call TRBD1 (6 bases). Germline-derived CDR1 and CDR2 are LNHDA and SQIVND (reference sequence). Trimming stripped 3 bases from V and 7 bases from J, with 16 bases between. This CDR3 is 14 amino acids long.

This clone was picked up one time. The V and J genes are TRBV7-9 and TRBJ1-2; 7 bases line up with TRBD1. Trimming removed 2 bases from V and 0 bases from J; junction bases left unmatched: 3. CDR1 and CDR2 (germline): SEHNR, FQNEAQ (reference sequence). CDR3 size: 15 residues. The CDR3 DNA follows: TGTGCCAGCAGCTTACGGGACAGAACTAACTATGGCTACACCTTC. Amino acids: CASSLRDRTNYGYTF.

The rearrangement joins TRBV19 to TRBJ2-3; perhaps TRBD2 as D (6 bases). Trimming took 0 bases from V and 5 from J, leaving 12 bases between them. CDR3 length equals 15 residues. Germline V gene data show CDR1 as LNHDA and CDR2 as SQIVND (reference sequence). For the CDR3, the DNA is TGTGCCAGTAGTATAGAGGCGGGGAACCGAGATACGCAGTATTTT. This gives the protein CASSIEAGNRDTQYF.

V is TRBV6-2 or TRBV6-3 and J is TRBJ1-5; 8 bases are shared with TRBD1. CDR1 and CDR2 (germline): MNHEY, SVGEGT. Trimming cost V 1 base and J 3 bases; bases outside gene matches: 2. The CDR3 has 15 residues. The CDR3 loop reads CASSYYRGYNQPQHF. The CDR3, as DNA: TGTGCCAGCAGTTACTACAGGGGGTACAATCAGCCCCAGCATTTT.

J is TRBJ2-1 and V is TRBV7-3, with 10 nucleotides matching TRBD2. J was trimmed by 0 bases and V by 5 bases; bases with no gene match: 1. Germline assignment: CDR1 SGHTA and CDR2 FQGTGA. The CDR3 contains 15 residues. CDR3 coding DNA: TGTGCCAGCAGCCCTAGCGGGGGCTCCTACAATGAGCAGTTCTTC. It yields the protein CASSPSGGSYNEQFF.

The gene calls are TRBV19 and TRBJ1-4; 9 bases match TRBD1. There are 15 residues in the CDR3. Trimming removed 6 bases from V and 7 bases from J; junction bases left unmatched: 9. In germline, CDR1 is LNHDA, CDR2 SQIVND (reference sequence). The DNA for the CDR3 is TGTGCCAGTAGGCCCCAGACAGGGGGAAGTGAAAAACTGTTTTTT. It translates to CASRPQTGGSEKLFF.

V and J are TRBV19 and TRBJ1-1; the D is unclear. CDR1 LNHDA and CDR2 SQIVND come from the germline V gene (reference sequence). The CDR3 totals 13 residues. Deletions cut 5 bases from V and 4 bases from J, with 11 bases between. The CDR3 spells CASSLTPGTEAFF. CDR3 DNA: TGTGCCAGTAGTTTGACACCCGGCACTGAAGCTTTCTTT.

For the CDR3, the DNA is TGTGCCAGCAGGAAAGGGACAGGGAAAGGGACTAATGAAAAACTGTTTTTT. Translated: CASRKGTGKGTNEKLFF. V usage is TRBV9 and J usage is TRBJ1-4; 9 positions agree with TRBD1. Germline V gene lookup returns CDR1 SGDLS and CDR2 YYNGEE. Trimming cost V 5 bases and J 2 bases; bases outside gene matches: 10. The CDR3 runs to 17 residues.

The sample holds many counts of this clone. The chain joins TRBV5-4 to TRBJ2-1; D may be TRBD2 (5 bases). The CDR3 spans 14 residues. Deletions cut 3 bases from V and 1 base from J, with 8 bases between. CDR1 is SGHNT, CDR2 YYREEE, per germline (reference sequence). This CDR3 reads CASSSGVSYNEQFF. In nucleotides, the CDR3 is TGTGCCAGCAGCTCCGGGGTGTCCTACAATGAGCAGTTCTTC.

This clone came up once. The chain employs TRBV29-1 and TRBJ2-7, with a possible D match to TRBD1 (6 bases). Germline CDR1 is SQVTM and CDR2 is ANQGSEA. This CDR3 is 14 amino acids long. Trimming cost V 4 bases and J 4 bases, with 17 bases left between them. The CDR3 spells CSVAPGTLSYEQYF. The CDR3 DNA reads TGCAGCGTTGCCCCCGGGACACTAAGTTACGAGCAGTACTTC.